These T cell receptor beta chains were read from a single sample in a study of radiotherapy plus CTLA-4 blockade in lung cancer. Assay used: immunoSEQ multiplex PCR; TCRdb lists only in-frame clones, some missing. Found here are tens of thousands of clones, around 79% of them singletons; the top ten hold 16%. Specimen: peripheral blood, collected from a patient treated with radiotherapy plus ipilimumab. The receptor set was obtained from a human donor with non-small cell lung cancer who had a complete response to radiotherapy plus ipilimumab. CDR3s include the opening cysteine and the closing phenylalanine or tryptophan. Each record gives: D gene, J gene, clone size, V gene, CDR3 DNA, CDR3 protein. The D gene is left open where the match is weak. The listing skips clone size in some rows; elsewhere it reads once, few, many or a size class.

d_gene: TRBD1; j_gene: TRBJ1-2; abundance: many; v_gene: TRBV4-1; CDR3nt: TGCGCCAGCAGCCCTGAAGACAGGGGGATCTATGGCTACACCTTC; CDR3aa: CASSPEDRGIYGYTF
d_gene: TRBD2; j_gene: TRBJ2-1; abundance: .; v_gene: TRBV4-2; CDR3nt: TGTGCCAGCAGCCAATCGGACAGTCTTACTAGCGGGATTGAGCAGTTCTTC; CDR3aa: CASSQSDSLTSGIEQFF
d_gene: .; j_gene: TRBJ1-2; abundance: .; v_gene: TRBV9; CDR3nt: TGTGCCAGCAGCTCCAGGGCGGGGGGGAACTATGGCTACACCTTC; CDR3aa: CASSSRAGGNYGYTF
d_gene: .; j_gene: TRBJ2-7; abundance: .; v_gene: TRBV27; CDR3nt: TGTGCCAGCAGTTTAGAACAGTCAGGCTCCTACGAGCAGTACTTC; CDR3aa: CASSLEQSGSYEQYF
d_gene: .; j_gene: TRBJ2-2; abundance: few; v_gene: TRBV19; CDR3nt: TGTGCCAGTACGACTGTAAGTGCGAACACCGGGGAGCTGTTTTTT; CDR3aa: CASTTVSANTGELFF
d_gene: TRBD2; j_gene: TRBJ2-3; abundance: .; v_gene: TRBV10-3; CDR3nt: TGTGCCATCAGTGACCCCTCACTAGCGGGAGTCGCAGATACGCAGTATTTT; CDR3aa: CAISDPSLAGVADTQYF
d_gene: .; j_gene: TRBJ2-2; abundance: .; v_gene: TRBV2; CDR3nt: TGTGCCAGCAGGGAACAGGTGAACACCGGGGAGCTGTTTTTT; CDR3aa: CASREQVNTGELFF
d_gene: .; j_gene: TRBJ1-2; abundance: once; v_gene: TRBV27; CDR3nt: TGTGCCAGCAGTTTGGGAGGAAACTATGGCTACACCTTC; CDR3aa: CASSLGGNYGYTF
d_gene: .; j_gene: TRBJ1-2; abundance: few; v_gene: TRBV5-8; CDR3nt: TGTGCCAGCAGCTTGGTAGTGCAGGGCAACTATGGCTACACCTTC; CDR3aa: CASSLVVQGNYGYTF
d_gene: TRBD1; j_gene: TRBJ1-4; abundance: .; v_gene: TRBV7-2; CDR3nt: TGTGCCAGCAGCGCCTCCGGGACAGGGAGGGAAAAACTGTTTTTT; CDR3aa: CASSASGTGREKLFF
d_gene: TRBD1; j_gene: TRBJ2-3; abundance: .; v_gene: TRBV7-2; CDR3nt: TGTGCCAGCAGCTTACGTTCAGGGGGCCGGGCAGATACGCAGTATTTT; CDR3aa: CASSLRSGGRADTQYF
d_gene: TRBD1; j_gene: TRBJ1-2; abundance: .; v_gene: TRBV7-2; CDR3nt: TGTGCCAGCAGCTTAGAGGGTCAGGGGGCGAGAGGTGGCTACACCTTC; CDR3aa: CASSLEGQGARGGYTF
d_gene: .; j_gene: TRBJ2-4; abundance: .; v_gene: TRBV7-9; CDR3nt: TGTGCCAGCAGCTTCGAACAGTACAACAACATTCAGTACTTC; CDR3aa: CASSFEQYNNIQYF
d_gene: .; j_gene: TRBJ1-1; abundance: once; v_gene: TRBV6-5; CDR3nt: TGTGCCAGCAGTTATCCAAGGGGGACTGAAGCTTTCTTT; CDR3aa: CASSYPRGTEAFF
d_gene: .; j_gene: TRBJ1-2; abundance: .; v_gene: TRBV11-2; CDR3nt: TGTGCCAGCAGCTTAGATTTGTCCTACTATGGCTACACCTTC; CDR3aa: CASSLDLSYYGYTF
d_gene: .; j_gene: TRBJ2-3; abundance: few; v_gene: TRBV7-9; CDR3nt: TGTGCCAGCAGCATGATTGGGGGGGCCGCAGATACGCAGTATTTT; CDR3aa: CASSMIGGAADTQYF
d_gene: .; j_gene: TRBJ2-1; abundance: once; v_gene: TRBV7-2; CDR3nt: TGTGCCAGCAGCCCCCCGGGGTCCCATGAGCAGTTCTTC; CDR3aa: CASSPPGSHEQFF
d_gene: .; j_gene: TRBJ2-7; abundance: .; v_gene: TRBV4-1; CDR3nt: TGCGCCAGCAGCCAAGCAGGGGGGGAGCAGTACTTC; CDR3aa: CASSQAGGEQYF
d_gene: TRBD2; j_gene: TRBJ2-3; abundance: .; v_gene: TRBV10-3; CDR3nt: TGTGCCATCAGTGGGACTAGCGGGGGGTCTAGCACAGATACGCAGTATTTT; CDR3aa: CAISGTSGGSSTDTQYF
d_gene: TRBD1; j_gene: TRBJ1-4; abundance: few; v_gene: TRBV2; CDR3nt: TGTGCCAGCACCCACAGGGGGCGCAGTGAAAAACTGTTTTTT; CDR3aa: CASTHRGRSEKLFF
d_gene: TRBD1; j_gene: TRBJ1-2; abundance: .; v_gene: TRBV5-1; CDR3nt: TGCGCCAGCAGCTTGGGACAGGGAGTTGGGGGCAATGGCTACACCTTC; CDR3aa: CASSLGQGVGGNGYTF
d_gene: .; j_gene: TRBJ1-5; abundance: .; v_gene: TRBV27; CDR3nt: TGTGCCAGCAGTTTGTTGGGGCGTAATCAGCCCCAGCATTTT; CDR3aa: CASSLLGRNQPQHF
d_gene: TRBD1; j_gene: TRBJ1-2; abundance: .; v_gene: TRBV18; CDR3nt: TGTGCCAGCTCACCCCCAGGGGGTAACTATGGCTACACCTTC; CDR3aa: CASSPPGGNYGYTF
d_gene: .; j_gene: TRBJ1-5; abundance: .; v_gene: TRBV6-1; CDR3nt: TGTGCCAGCAGTGAAACACAGGTGGGTCAGCCCCAGCATTTT; CDR3aa: CASSETQVGQPQHF
d_gene: .; j_gene: TRBJ1-6; abundance: once; v_gene: TRBV30; CDR3nt: TGTGCCTGGGATCACCAGGGGAACTATAATTCACCCCTCCACTTT; CDR3aa: CAWDHQGNYNSPLHF
d_gene: .; j_gene: TRBJ1-5; abundance: .; v_gene: TRBV10-2; CDR3nt: TGCGCCAGCAGTCACTCCACGGGAGGTAATAGCAATCAGCCCCAGCATTTT; CDR3aa: CASSHSTGGNSNQPQHF
d_gene: .; j_gene: TRBJ1-5; abundance: few; v_gene: TRBV30; CDR3nt: TGTGCCTGGGGCCGTGGACGGCCCAGGGATCAGCCCCAGCATTTT; CDR3aa: CAWGRGRPRDQPQHF
d_gene: .; j_gene: TRBJ2-1; abundance: .; v_gene: TRBV5-3; CDR3nt: TGTGCCAGAAGCTTGGGGGTGGGAGACTCCTACAATGAGCAGTTCTTC; CDR3aa: CARSLGVGDSYNEQFF
d_gene: TRBD2; j_gene: TRBJ2-5; abundance: .; v_gene: TRBV2; CDR3nt: TGTGCCAGCAGTGAAACTAGCGGGGAGACCCAGTACTTC; CDR3aa: CASSETSGETQYF
d_gene: .; j_gene: TRBJ1-5; abundance: .; v_gene: TRBV2; CDR3nt: TGTGCCAGCAGTGAAGGAGAGGGTAGGAATCAGCCCCAGCATTTT; CDR3aa: CASSEGEGRNQPQHF
d_gene: .; j_gene: TRBJ1-5; abundance: .; v_gene: TRBV28; CDR3nt: TGCGTTGTTGCTCCCCAGGCTAGCAATCAGCCCCAGCATTTT; CDR3aa: CVVAPQASNQPQHF
d_gene: TRBD2; j_gene: TRBJ2-7; abundance: .; v_gene: TRBV19; CDR3nt: TGTGCCAGTAGTATACGGGCTAGCGGGGCTTACGAGCAGTACTTC; CDR3aa: CASSIRASGAYEQYF
d_gene: .; j_gene: TRBJ2-1; abundance: .; v_gene: TRBV7-9; CDR3nt: TGTGCCAGCAGCTTGCCGGGACTGGTAAATGAGCAGTTCTTC; CDR3aa: CASSLPGLVNEQFF
d_gene: .; j_gene: TRBJ1-1; abundance: many; v_gene: TRBV4-3; CDR3nt: TGCGCCAGCAGCCGCCGGGTTCCCAACACTGAAGCTTTCTTT; CDR3aa: CASSRRVPNTEAFF
d_gene: .; j_gene: TRBJ1-1; abundance: few; v_gene: TRBV4-3; CDR3nt: TGCGCCAGCAGCCAAGCCGCGACAGCGAAAACTGAAGCTTTCTTT; CDR3aa: CASSQAATAKTEAFF
d_gene: TRBD1; j_gene: TRBJ1-2; abundance: .; v_gene: TRBV11-3; CDR3nt: TGTGCCAGCAGCTACGGACAGGGGGAAGGCTACACCTTC; CDR3aa: CASSYGQGEGYTF
d_gene: TRBD1; j_gene: TRBJ1-2; abundance: .; v_gene: TRBV7-6; CDR3nt: TGTGCCAGCAGCTTAGTGACAGGGCATGGCTACACCTTC; CDR3aa: CASSLVTGHGYTF
d_gene: TRBD1; j_gene: TRBJ2-5; abundance: .; v_gene: TRBV5-1; CDR3nt: TGCGCCAGCAGCAAGGACAGGGCTGAGACCCAGTACTTC; CDR3aa: CASSKDRAETQYF
d_gene: TRBD1; j_gene: TRBJ1-2; abundance: once; v_gene: TRBV6-5; CDR3nt: TGTGCCAGCAGAGCGCGGGACAGCCCCCTCTTCTACACCTTC; CDR3aa: CASRARDSPLFYTF
d_gene: .; j_gene: TRBJ1-3; abundance: few; v_gene: TRBV7-2; CDR3nt: TGTGCCAGCAGCTGGGACACAAGCTCTGGAAACACCATATATTTT; CDR3aa: CASSWDTSSGNTIYF
d_gene: TRBD2; j_gene: TRBJ2-1; abundance: .; v_gene: TRBV15; CDR3nt: TGTGCCACCAGCAGAGATCGGACTAGTTTTAGCAATGAGCAGTTCTTC; CDR3aa: CATSRDRTSFSNEQFF
d_gene: .; j_gene: TRBJ1-1; abundance: .; v_gene: TRBV2; CDR3nt: TGTGCCAGCCGTCCGGGGGGGGGTACTGAAGCTTTCTTT; CDR3aa: CASRPGGGTEAFF
d_gene: TRBD1; j_gene: TRBJ2-1; abundance: .; v_gene: TRBV19; CDR3nt: TGTGCCAGTAGTAGGGCGACAGGGGTCAGCAATGAGCAGTTCTTC; CDR3aa: CASSRATGVSNEQFF
d_gene: .; j_gene: TRBJ2-7; abundance: .; v_gene: TRBV7-9; CDR3nt: TGTGCCAGCAGTCAACTTTTAACAGGTCCCTACGAGCAGTACTTC; CDR3aa: CASSQLLTGPYEQYF
d_gene: .; j_gene: TRBJ1-4; abundance: .; v_gene: TRBV7-2; CDR3nt: TGTGCCAGCAGCTCCGGACAGCCCGGGACTAATGAAAAACTGTTTTTT; CDR3aa: CASSSGQPGTNEKLFF
d_gene: .; j_gene: TRBJ1-3; abundance: few; v_gene: TRBV9; CDR3nt: TGTGCCAGCAGCGGGTCTACAGGGTCTGGAAACACCATATATTTT; CDR3aa: CASSGSTGSGNTIYF
d_gene: TRBD1; j_gene: TRBJ1-4; abundance: .; v_gene: TRBV19; CDR3nt: TGTGCCACCTCCTCCAGGGGGTATAATGAAAAACTGTTTTTT; CDR3aa: CATSSRGYNEKLFF
d_gene: TRBD1; j_gene: TRBJ2-5; abundance: .; v_gene: TRBV2; CDR3nt: TGTGCCAGCAGTGAGGGACAGGGGGAGACCCAGTACTTC; CDR3aa: CASSEGQGETQYF
d_gene: TRBD1; j_gene: TRBJ2-2; abundance: .; v_gene: TRBV2; CDR3nt: TGTGCCAGCAGTACGACAGGGGAGTGGCCCGGGGAGCTGTTTTTT; CDR3aa: CASSTTGEWPGELFF
d_gene: .; j_gene: TRBJ2-7; abundance: few; v_gene: TRBV5-1; CDR3nt: TGCGCCAGCAGCTTGGAGGAGGGAACGCAGTACTTC; CDR3aa: CASSLEEGTQYF
d_gene: .; j_gene: TRBJ2-1; abundance: .; v_gene: TRBV20-1; CDR3nt: TGCAGTTCGCGGGAAAACAATGAGCAGTTCTTC; CDR3aa: CSSRENNEQFF
d_gene: TRBD1; j_gene: TRBJ2-1; abundance: .; v_gene: TRBV4-3; CDR3nt: TGCGCCAGCAGCCCCGGCACAGGGGGTCGGCAGGTCAGCCTTTACAATGAGCAGTTCTTC; CDR3aa: CASSPGTGGRQVSLYNEQFF